Listed below are T cell receptor beta chains from one sample, sequenced in a study of blood T cell repertoires in COVID-19. TCRdb's copy holds only in-frame clones and misses some; the assay was immunoSEQ multiplex PCR. Among about 230,000 clones listed, nearly 85% were seen once. The sequenced material came from peripheral blood. All receptors come from a woman in her 30s with COVID-19, enrolled during active disease. Each CDR3 is given with its conserved first and last residue. A D gene is named only where the DNA matches it firmly. Clone sizes are given selectively: once, few, many, or a class where the clone is expanded.

j_call clone_size v_call d_call cdr3_aa cdr3_nt
TRBJ2-3 . TRBV7-3 . CASSPTRGGGVVADTQYF TGTGCCAGCAGCCCAACGCGGGGAGGCGGGGTGGTTGCAGATACGCAGTATTTT
TRBJ1-1 . TRBV19 TRBD1 CASTLTGGSAEAFF TGTGCCAGTACCCTGACAGGGGGAAGCGCTGAAGCTTTCTTT
TRBJ2-7 . TRBV4-1 . CASSQLWARTYEQYF TGCGCCAGCAGCCAACTCTGGGCCCGAACCTACGAGCAGTACTTC
TRBJ1-2 . TRBV6-2/TRBV6-3 . CASSYSQGTNYGYTF TGTGCCAGCAGTTATTCTCAGGGGACGAACTATGGCTACACCTTC
TRBJ1-5 few TRBV2 . CASSEAGGYSNQPQHF TGTGCCAGCAGTGAAGCGGGAGGTTATAGCAATCAGCCCCAGCATTTT
TRBJ2-2 . TRBV2 TRBD2 CASSLWASGGQNTGELFF TGTGCCAGCAGTCTGTGGGCTAGCGGGGGGCAGAACACCGGGGAGCTGTTTTTT
TRBJ2-7 many TRBV3-1/TRBV3-2 TRBD2 CASSPTSGRTYEQYF TGTGCCAGCAGCCCCACCAGCGGGAGAACCTACGAGCAGTACTTC
TRBJ2-1 . TRBV4-3 . CASSQEEGSYNEQFF TGCGCCAGCAGCCAAGAAGAGGGCTCCTACAATGAGCAGTTCTTC
TRBJ1-6 . TRBV3-1/TRBV3-2 . CASSQVTGGNSPLHF TGTGCCAGCAGCCAAGTAACTGGGGGCAATTCACCCCTCCACTTT
TRBJ2-5 . TRBV5-4 TRBD2 CASSPRSGSQETQYF TGTGCCAGCAGCCCACGTAGCGGGTCCCAAGAGACCCAGTACTTC
TRBJ2-3 . TRBV5-1 TRBD1 CASSRGADREIF TGCGCCAGCAGCAGAGGGGCTGACAGGGAAATCTTT
TRBJ1-5 few TRBV2 TRBD1 CASRAIGTENQPQHF TGTGCCAGCAGAGCCATCGGGACAGAAAATCAGCCCCAGCATTTT
TRBJ1-5 . TRBV28 . CASRNRQAILPPQHF TGTGCCAGTAGGAACCGACAGGCAATCCTTCCCCCCCAGCATTTT
TRBJ1-6 . TRBV15 TRBD1 CATSTLTGGNSPLHF TGTGCCACCAGCACCCTGACAGGGGGGAATTCACCCCTCCACTTT
TRBJ2-1 . TRBV25-1 TRBD2 CASSESSGPYNEQFF TGTGCCAGCAGTGAATCTAGCGGACCTTACAATGAGCAGTTCTTC
TRBJ1-1 . TRBV27 TRBD1 CASSFNRGGNTEAFF TGTGCCAGCAGTTTTAACAGGGGAGGTAACACTGAAGCTTTCTTT
TRBJ2-1 . TRBV12-3/TRBV12-4 . CASSPDSINEQFF TGTGCCAGCAGTCCGGACAGCATCAATGAGCAGTTCTTC
TRBJ1-4 . TRBV9 TRBD1 CASSVDYRGEKLFF TGTGCCAGCAGCGTAGATTACAGGGGTGAAAAACTGTTTTTT
TRBJ2-7 . TRBV6-5 TRBD2 CASRKQTSGSYEQYF TGTGCCAGCAGGAAGCAAACTAGCGGCTCCTACGAGCAGTACTTC
TRBJ1-6 few TRBV30 TRBD1 CAWSSWGTGTTPLHF TGTGCCTGGAGTAGTTGGGGGACAGGGACTACACCCCTCCACTTT
TRBJ1-2 . TRBV6-5 . CASSFRGRPNYGYTF TGTGCCAGCAGTTTTAGGGGCAGACCAAACTATGGCTACACCTTC
TRBJ2-1 once TRBV7-2 TRBD2 CASSLAPSGAYNEQFF TGTGCCAGCAGCTTAGCCCCGAGCGGGGCCTACAATGAGCAGTTCTTC
TRBJ2-7 few TRBV4-2 . CASSQVKDSHEQYF TGTGCCAGCAGCCAAGTTAAGGACAGCCACGAGCAGTACTTC
TRBJ2-4 few TRBV28 . CASSLVGMTGKNIQYF TGTGCCAGCAGTTTGGTCGGTATGACAGGCAAAAACATTCAGTACTTC
TRBJ2-2 once TRBV13 . CASRDWMVPGELFF TGTGCCAGCAGGGACTGGATGGTACCTGGGGAGCTGTTTTTT
TRBJ2-5 . TRBV7-2 . CASSVVSGETQYF TGTGCCAGCAGCGTTGTATCCGGGGAGACCCAGTACTTC
TRBJ2-3 . TRBV9 . CASSVELAGTDTQYF TGTGCCAGCAGCGTAGAACTCGCTGGCACAGATACGCAGTATTTT
TRBJ2-7 . TRBV9 . CASSVEQTDYEQYF TGTGCCAGCAGCGTAGAACAGACAGACTACGAGCAGTACTTC
TRBJ2-7 . TRBV7-2 . CASSLVRGTGASYEQYF TGTGCCAGCAGCTTAGTTAGAGGGACTGGAGCTTCCTACGAGCAGTACTTC
TRBJ1-2 once TRBV30 . CAFPGDPTGTLYGYTF TGTGCCTTTCCTGGGGACCCGACAGGAACACTCTATGGCTACACCTTC
TRBJ2-1 . TRBV9 TRBD2 CASSSGSSYNEQFF TGTGCCAGCAGTAGCGGGAGCTCCTACAATGAGCAGTTCTTC
TRBJ2-1 . TRBV5-1 . CASSLGAVSYNEQFF TGCGCCAGCAGCTTGGGTGCAGTCTCCTACAATGAGCAGTTCTTC
TRBJ1-6 . TRBV18 . CASSLSPPTTSPLHF TGTGCCAGCTCACTGAGCCCTCCCACCACTTCACCCCTCCACTTT
TRBJ2-7 . TRBV19 TRBD2 CASTPGGTYEQYF TGTGCCAGTACCCCGGGAGGTACCTACGAGCAGTACTTC
TRBJ1-1 . TRBV5-6 . CASSITVNTEAFF TGTGCCAGCAGCATAACGGTGAACACTGAAGCTTTCTTT
TRBJ2-7 . TRBV7-2 TRBD2 CASSLVSGISSYEQYF TGTGCCAGCAGCCTAGTTAGCGGGATTAGCTCCTACGAGCAGTACTTC
TRBJ2-3 few TRBV3-1/TRBV3-2 TRBD2 CASSLGTSGSGDTQYF TGTGCCAGCAGCCTAGGGACTAGCGGGAGCGGAGATACGCAGTATTTT
TRBJ2-5 . TRBV7-9 TRBD1 CASSFPGTGTQETQYF TGTGCCAGCAGCTTCCCCGGGACAGGGACACAAGAGACCCAGTACTTC
TRBJ1-2 once TRBV28 TRBD1 CASGQGGSYGYTF TGTGCCAGCGGGCAAGGGGGCTCCTATGGCTACACCTTC
TRBJ2-7 . TRBV19 . CASNAGYSSYEQYF TGTGCCAGTAACGCGGGGTATTCCTCCTACGAGCAGTACTTC
TRBJ2-1 . TRBV6-2/TRBV6-3 TRBD2 CASSYTTSGRPYNEQFF TGTGCCAGCAGTTACACAACTAGCGGAAGGCCCTACAATGAGCAGTTCTTC
TRBJ1-3 . TRBV28 TRBD1 CASSLYGQGYSGNTIYF TGTGCCAGCAGTCTGTACGGACAGGGATACTCTGGAAACACCATATATTTT
TRBJ1-3 . TRBV27 TRBD1 CASRPIAGQGTGNTIYF TGTGCCAGCAGGCCTATCGCGGGACAGGGAACTGGAAACACCATATATTTT
TRBJ2-2 . TRBV15 . CATSRMGGGTGELFF TGTGCCACCAGCAGGATGGGAGGAGGCACCGGGGAGCTGTTTTTT